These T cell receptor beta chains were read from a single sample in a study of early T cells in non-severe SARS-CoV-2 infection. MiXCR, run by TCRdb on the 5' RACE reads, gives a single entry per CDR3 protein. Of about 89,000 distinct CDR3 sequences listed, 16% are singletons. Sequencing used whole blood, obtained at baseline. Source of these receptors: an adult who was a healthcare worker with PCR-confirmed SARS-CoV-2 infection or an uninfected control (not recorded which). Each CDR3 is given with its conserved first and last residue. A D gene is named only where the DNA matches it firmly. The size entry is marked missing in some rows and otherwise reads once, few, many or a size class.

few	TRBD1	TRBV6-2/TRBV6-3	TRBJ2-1	CASSSTGVNEQFF	TGTGCCAGCAGTTCGACAGGGGTCAATGAGCAGTTCTTC
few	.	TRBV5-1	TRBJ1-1	CASSPGQIPGAFF	TGCGCCAGCAGCCCTGGACAGATCCCTGGAGCTTTCTTT
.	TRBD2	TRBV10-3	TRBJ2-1	CAISDGGGQFF	TGTGCCATCAGTGACGGCGGGGGGCAGTTCTTC
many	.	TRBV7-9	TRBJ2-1	CASSPPGTLSHEQFF	TGTGCCAGCAGCCCCCCCGGGACTCTATCCCATGAGCAGTTCTTC
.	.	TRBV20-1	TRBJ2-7	CSAPGLYEQYF	TGCAGTGCTCCCGGACTCTACGAGCAGTACTTC
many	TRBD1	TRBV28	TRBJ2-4	CASSLIVGQGLAKNIQYF	TGTGCCAGCAGTTTAATTGTGGGACAGGGGTTGGCCAAAAACATTCAGTACTTC
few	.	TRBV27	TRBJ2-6	CASSLSGRGSFGANVLTF	TGTGCCAGCAGTTTATCCGGCAGGGGCTCATTTGGGGCCAACGTCCTGACTTTC
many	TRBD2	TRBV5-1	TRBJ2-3	CASSLIAGDTQYF	TGCGCCAGCAGCTTAATAGCGGGAGATACGCAGTATTTT
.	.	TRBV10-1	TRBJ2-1	CASHRDVPLYNEQFF	TGCGCCAGCCACCGGGACGTCCCCCTTTACAATGAGCAGTTCTTC
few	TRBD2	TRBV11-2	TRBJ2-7	CASSYRSGSHYEQYF	TGTGCCAGCAGCTACCGTAGCGGGAGCCACTACGAGCAGTACTTC
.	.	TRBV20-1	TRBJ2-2	CSAQTGAVGELFF	TGCAGTGCTCAAACCGGGGCGGTCGGGGAGCTGTTTTTT
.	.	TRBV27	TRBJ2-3	CASKVKAYADTQYF	TGTGCCAGCAAGGTCAAGGCGTACGCAGATACGCAGTATTTT
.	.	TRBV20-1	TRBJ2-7	CSGVVARGYEQYF	TGCAGTGGAGTGGTAGCGAGAGGGTACGAGCAGTACTTC
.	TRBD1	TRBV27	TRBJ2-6	CASSWVQGATGANVLTF	TGTGCCAGCAGTTGGGTTCAGGGGGCGACTGGGGCCAACGTCCTGACTTTC
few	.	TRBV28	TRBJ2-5	CASSLTRQLETQYF	TGTGCCAGCAGTTTAACCCGACAGTTGGAGACCCAGTACTTC
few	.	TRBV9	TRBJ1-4	CASSVDPLRGKLFF	TGTGCCAGCAGCGTAGATCCGTTGCGAGGAAAACTGTTTTTT
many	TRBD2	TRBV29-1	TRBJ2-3	CSVDGAGGASTDTQYF	TGCAGCGTGGATGGGGCGGGGGGTGCTAGCACAGATACGCAGTATTTT
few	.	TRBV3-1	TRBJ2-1	CASSQAERAQFF	TGTGCCAGCAGCCAAGCTGAAAGGGCGCAGTTCTTC
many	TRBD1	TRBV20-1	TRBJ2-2	CSARRTGENGELFF	TGCAGTGCTAGACGGACAGGAGAAAACGGGGAGCTGTTTTTT
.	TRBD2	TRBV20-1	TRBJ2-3	CSADLWTGGSSSSTDTQYF	TGCAGTGCTGACCTCTGGACGGGAGGCTCATCGTCTAGCACAGATACGCAGTATTTT
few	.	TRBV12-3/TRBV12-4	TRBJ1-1	CASSVHREGTEAFF	TGTGCCAGCAGTGTCCACAGGGAAGGCACTGAAGCTTTCTTT
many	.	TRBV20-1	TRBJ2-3	CSARRGSDTQYF	TGCAGTGCTAGGCGCGGGTCGGATACGCAGTATTTT
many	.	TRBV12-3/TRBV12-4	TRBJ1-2	CASSLARGVGYTF	TGTGCCAGCAGTTTAGCCAGGGGCGTTGGCTACACCTTC
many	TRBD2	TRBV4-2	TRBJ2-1	CASSQEFLGGRGHEQFF	TGTGCCAGCAGCCAAGAGTTCTTGGGCGGGAGGGGTCATGAGCAGTTCTTC
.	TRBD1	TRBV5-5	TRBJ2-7	CASSLEVQGLYEQYF	TGTGCCAGCAGCTTGGAAGTACAGGGGTTGTACGAGCAGTACTTC
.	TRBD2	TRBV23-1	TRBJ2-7	CASSAPAPGLAVNYEQYF	TGCGCCAGCAGCGCTCCCGCCCCTGGGCTAGCGGTGAACTACGAGCAGTACTTC
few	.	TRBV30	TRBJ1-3	CAWTPLPGNTIYF	TGTGCCTGGACCCCACTCCCTGGAAACACCATATATTTT
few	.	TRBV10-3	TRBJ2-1	CAIEDSPADNEQFF	TGTGCCATCGAGGACTCGCCGGCTGACAATGAGCAGTTCTTC
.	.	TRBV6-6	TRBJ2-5	CASEKLGETQYF	TGTGCCAGCGAGAAGCTCGGGGAGACCCAGTACTTC
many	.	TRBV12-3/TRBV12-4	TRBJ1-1	CASSLQMNTEAFF	TGTGCCAGCAGTTTACAGATGAACACTGAAGCTTTCTTT
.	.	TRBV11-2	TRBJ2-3	CASSLSGDSTDTQYF	TGTGCCAGCAGCTTATCAGGGGATTCCACAGATACGCAGTATTTT
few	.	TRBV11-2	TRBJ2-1	CASSSTSRGREQFF	TGTGCCAGCAGCTCGACTAGTAGGGGCCGGGAGCAGTTCTTC
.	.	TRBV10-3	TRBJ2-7	CAISGDFDEQYF	TGTGCCATCAGTGGGGACTTCGACGAGCAGTACTTC
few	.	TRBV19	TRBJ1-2	CASSPGQMLYFNYGYTF	TGTGCCAGTAGCCCCGGACAGATGCTCTACTTCAACTATGGCTACACCTTC
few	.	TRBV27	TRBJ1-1	CASRLTPGAEAFF	TGTGCCAGCAGACTCACACCGGGAGCCGAAGCTTTCTTT
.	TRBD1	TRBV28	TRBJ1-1	CASSFLRQGGMNTEAFF	TGTGCCAGCAGTTTCCTCAGACAGGGGGGGATGAACACTGAAGCTTTCTTT
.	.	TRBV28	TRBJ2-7	CASSFPLTGSSYEQYF	TGTGCCAGCAGTTTCCCCCTGACTGGGAGCTCCTACGAGCAGTACTTC
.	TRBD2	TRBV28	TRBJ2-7	CASSSRLAGGPYEQYF	TGTGCCAGCAGTTCAAGACTAGCGGGAGGACCATACGAGCAGTACTTC
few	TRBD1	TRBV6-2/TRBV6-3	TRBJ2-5	CASSYTPSTGQVQETQYF	TGTGCCAGCAGTTACACCCCCTCCACAGGACAGGTCCAAGAGACCCAGTACTTC
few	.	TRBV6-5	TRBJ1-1	CASSYGGNLNTEAFF	TGTGCCAGCAGTTACGGCGGCAATTTGAACACTGAAGCTTTCTTT
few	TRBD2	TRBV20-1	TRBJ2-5	CSARAGLAGGAWGETQYF	TGCAGTGCTAGAGCGGGACTAGCGGGAGGAGCGTGGGGAGAGACCCAGTACTTC
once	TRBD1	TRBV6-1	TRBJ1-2	CASRDKGQSYGYTF	TGTGCCAGCAGGGATAAGGGACAGTCCTATGGCTACACCTTC
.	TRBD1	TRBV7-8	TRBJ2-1	CASSVGKGGKDEQFF	TGTGCCAGCAGCGTGGGAAAAGGGGGCAAAGATGAGCAGTTCTTC
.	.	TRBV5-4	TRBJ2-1	CASRGRERLEQFF	TGTGCCAGCAGGGGCAGGGAGCGTTTAGAGCAGTTCTTC
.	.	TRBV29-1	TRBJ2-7	CSVKVGTVHEQYF	TGCAGCGTTAAGGTGGGAACTGTACACGAGCAGTACTTC
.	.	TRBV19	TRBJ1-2	CASSTQPGPRGYTF	TGTGCCAGTAGTACGCAACCGGGCCCCAGAGGCTACACCTTC
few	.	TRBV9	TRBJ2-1	CASQPGTYNEQFF	TGTGCCAGCCAGCCGGGAACCTACAATGAGCAGTTCTTC
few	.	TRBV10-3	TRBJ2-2	CAIRPATGELFF	TGTGCCATCAGGCCAGCCACCGGGGAGCTGTTTTTT
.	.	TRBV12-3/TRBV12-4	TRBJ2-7	CASAQRGPRDEQYF	TGTGCCAGCGCGCAACGGGGGCCCCGGGACGAGCAGTACTTC
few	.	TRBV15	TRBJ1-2	CATSRETDYGYTF	TGTGCCACCAGCAGAGAGACGGATTATGGCTACACCTTC
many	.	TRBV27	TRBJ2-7	CASRPSSEWSYEQYF	TGTGCCAGCCGCCCTTCGAGCGAGTGGTCCTACGAGCAGTACTTC
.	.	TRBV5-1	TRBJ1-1	CASSFLDGNTEAFF	TGCGCCAGCAGCTTCTTGGACGGGAACACTGAAGCTTTCTTT
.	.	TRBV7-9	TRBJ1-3	CASSPPVHSGNTIYF	TGTGCCAGCAGCCCCCCCGTACACTCTGGAAACACCATATATTTT
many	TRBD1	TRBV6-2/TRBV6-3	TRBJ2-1	CASSTRGLGNEQFF	TGTGCCAGCAGTACCAGGGGGCTGGGCAATGAGCAGTTCTTC
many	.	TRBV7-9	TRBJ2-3	CASSLGGTDTQYF	TGTGCCAGCAGTTTGGGCGGCACAGATACGCAGTATTTT
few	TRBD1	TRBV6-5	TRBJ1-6	CASTRTGSSPLHF	TGTGCCAGCACCCGGACAGGGTCTTCACCCCTCCACTTT
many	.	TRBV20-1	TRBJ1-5	CSARDSGSYSNQPQHF	TGCAGTGCTAGAGATTCGGGCAGTTATAGCAATCAGCCCCAGCATTTT
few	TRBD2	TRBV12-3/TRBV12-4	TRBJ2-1	CASRGGTRAYNEQFF	TGTGCCAGCAGGGGCGGGACTAGGGCGTACAATGAGCAGTTCTTC
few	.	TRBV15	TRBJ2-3	CATSFKGGLEDTQYF	TGTGCCACCAGCTTTAAGGGGGGGCTGGAAGATACGCAGTATTTT
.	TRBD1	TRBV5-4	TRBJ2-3	CASSTPGQTQYF	TGTGCCAGCAGCACACCGGGACAGACGCAGTATTTT